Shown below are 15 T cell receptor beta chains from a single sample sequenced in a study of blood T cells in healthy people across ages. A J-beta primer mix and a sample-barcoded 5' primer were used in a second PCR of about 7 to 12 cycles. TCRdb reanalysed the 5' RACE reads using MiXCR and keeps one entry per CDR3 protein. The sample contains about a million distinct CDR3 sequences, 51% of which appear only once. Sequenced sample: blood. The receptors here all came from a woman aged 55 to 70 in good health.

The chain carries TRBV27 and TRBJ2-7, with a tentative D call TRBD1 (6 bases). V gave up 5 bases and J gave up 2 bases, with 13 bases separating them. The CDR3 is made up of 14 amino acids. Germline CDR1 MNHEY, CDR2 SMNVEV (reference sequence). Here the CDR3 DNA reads TGTGCCAGCAGTCCATCAGACAGGACCTACGAGCAGTACTTC. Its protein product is CASSPSDRTYEQYF.

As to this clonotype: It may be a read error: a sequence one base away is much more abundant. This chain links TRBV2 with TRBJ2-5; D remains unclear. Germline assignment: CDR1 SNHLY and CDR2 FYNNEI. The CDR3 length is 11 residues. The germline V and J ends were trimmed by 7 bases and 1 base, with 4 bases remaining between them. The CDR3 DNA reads TGTGCCAGCACCCCCCAAGAGACCCAGTACTTC. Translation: CASTPQETQYF.

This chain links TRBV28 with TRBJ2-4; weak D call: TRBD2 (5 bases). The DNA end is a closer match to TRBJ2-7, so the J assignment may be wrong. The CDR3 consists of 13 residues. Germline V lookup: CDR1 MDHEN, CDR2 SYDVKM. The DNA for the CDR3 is TGTGCCAGCAGTTTGCCACGGGGTCACGAGCAGTACTTC. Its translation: CASSLPRGHEQYF.

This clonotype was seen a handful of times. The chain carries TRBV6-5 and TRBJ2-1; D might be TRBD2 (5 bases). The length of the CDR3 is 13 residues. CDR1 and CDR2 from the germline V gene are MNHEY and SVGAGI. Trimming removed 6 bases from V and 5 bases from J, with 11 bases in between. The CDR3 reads CASRVATHNEQFF. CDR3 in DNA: TGTGCCAGCAGGGTAGCGACCCACAATGAGCAGTTCTTC.

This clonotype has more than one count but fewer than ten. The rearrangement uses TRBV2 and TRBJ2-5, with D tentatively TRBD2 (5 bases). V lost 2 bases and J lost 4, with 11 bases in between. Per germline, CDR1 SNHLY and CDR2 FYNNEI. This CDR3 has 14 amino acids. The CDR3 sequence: CASSELQSGETQYF. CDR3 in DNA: TGTGCCAGCAGTGAACTCCAAAGCGGAGAGACCCAGTACTTC.

The CDR3 loop reads CASSWGTDYEQYF. For the CDR3, the DNA is TGTGCCAGCAGCTGGGGGACAGACTACGAGCAGTACTTC. V gene TRBV5-4 combines with J gene TRBJ2-7; 7 positions agree with TRBD1. Germline V CDR1 and CDR2: SGHNT, YYREEE (reference sequence). The ends lost 3 bases at V and 3 bases at J; junction bases unmatched: 3. The CDR3 is 13 amino acids.

DNA of the CDR3: TGTGCCAGCAGCTTGGAGGGGGCTAGCGGGGCTTTAAGAGAGCAGTACTTC. Amino acid sequence: CASSLEGASGALREQYF. This chain joins TRBV5-5 and TRBJ2-4; 9 nucleotides align to TRBD2. V trimming: 0 bases; J trimming: 13 bases; junction bases outside the gene matches: 17. Germline CDR1 and CDR2: SGHKS and YYEKEE (reference sequence). CDR3 length: 17 residues.

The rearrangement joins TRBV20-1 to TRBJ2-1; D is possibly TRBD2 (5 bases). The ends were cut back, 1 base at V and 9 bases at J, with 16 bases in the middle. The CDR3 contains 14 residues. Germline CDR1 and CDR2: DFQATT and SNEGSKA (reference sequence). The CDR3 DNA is TGCAGTGCTAGAGTGCTAGGGAGTATCACTGAGCAGTTCTTC. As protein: CSARVLGSITEQFF.

CDR3 DNA: TGTGCCACGGGACTGGCGGGACAAGAGACCCAGTACTTC. It is translated as CATGLAGQETQYF. The V call is TRBV24-1, the J call TRBJ2-7; a weak D match, TRBD2 (6 bases). The J call may be in error: the DNA end matches TRBJ2-5 better. The CDR3 consists of 13 residues. Germline CDR1 and CDR2: KGHDR and SFDVKD.

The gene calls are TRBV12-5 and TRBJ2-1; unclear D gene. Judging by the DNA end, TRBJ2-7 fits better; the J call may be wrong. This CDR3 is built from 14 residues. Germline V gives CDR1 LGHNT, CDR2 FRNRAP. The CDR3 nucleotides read TGTGCTAGTGGTTACAAGGGCGCCTACAATGAGCAGTACTTC. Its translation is CASGYKGAYNEQYF.

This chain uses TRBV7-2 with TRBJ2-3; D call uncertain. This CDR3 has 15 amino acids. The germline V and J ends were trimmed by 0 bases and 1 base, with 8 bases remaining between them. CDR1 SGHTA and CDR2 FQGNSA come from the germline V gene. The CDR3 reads CASSLADRRTDTQYF. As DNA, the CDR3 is TGTGCCAGCAGCTTAGCGGATAGGCGCACAGATACGCAGTATTTT.

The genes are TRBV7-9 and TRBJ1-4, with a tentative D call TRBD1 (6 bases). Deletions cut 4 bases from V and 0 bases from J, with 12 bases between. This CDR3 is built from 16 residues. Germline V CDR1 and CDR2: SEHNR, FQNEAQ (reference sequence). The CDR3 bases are TGTGCCAGCAGCTCACAGGGACTTGCAACTAATGAAAAACTGTTTTTT. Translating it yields CASSSQGLATNEKLFF. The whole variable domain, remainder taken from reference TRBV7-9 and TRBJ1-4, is DTGVSQNPRHKITKRGQNVTFRCDPISEHNRLYWYRQTLGQGPEFLTYFQNEAQLEKSRLLSDRFSAERPKGSFSTLEIQRTEQGDSAMYLCASSSQGLATNEKLFFGSGTQLSVL.

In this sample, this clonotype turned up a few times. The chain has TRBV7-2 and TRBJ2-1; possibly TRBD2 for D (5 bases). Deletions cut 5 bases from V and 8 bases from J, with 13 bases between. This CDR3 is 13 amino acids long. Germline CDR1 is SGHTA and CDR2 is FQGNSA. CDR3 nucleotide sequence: TGTGCCAGCAGCCCCTTTCGGGGTTATGAGCAGTTCTTC. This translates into CASSPFRGYEQFF.

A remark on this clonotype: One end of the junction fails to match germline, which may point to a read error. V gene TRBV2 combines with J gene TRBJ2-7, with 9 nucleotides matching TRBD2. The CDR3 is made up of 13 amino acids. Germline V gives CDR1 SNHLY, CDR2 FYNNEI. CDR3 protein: CAGLASNFYVQYF. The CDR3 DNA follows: TGTGCCGGACTAGCGTCGAATTTCTACGTGCAGTACTTC.

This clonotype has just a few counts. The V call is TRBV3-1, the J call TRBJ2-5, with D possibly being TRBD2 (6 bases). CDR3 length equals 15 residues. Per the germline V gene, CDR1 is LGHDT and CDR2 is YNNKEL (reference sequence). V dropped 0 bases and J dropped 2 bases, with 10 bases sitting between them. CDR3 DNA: TGTGCCAGCAGCCAAGATCGGCGGGAACAAGAGACCCAGTACTTC. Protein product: CASSQDRREQETQYF.